The 29 T cell receptor beta chains below come from one sample, sequenced in a study of blood T cell repertoires in COVID-19. The method was immunoSEQ multiplex PCR; TCRdb's version includes in-frame clones alone and lacks a portion of them. The sample has some 380,000 clones; approximately 85% are singletons. Sequencing was done on a sample of PBMCs or T cells enriched from blood (not recorded which). These receptors all come from a woman aged 40 to 50 with acute COVID-19.

V and J are TRBV9 and TRBJ2-3, with 8 bases that match TRBD2. The junction had 7 bases not matched to a gene; V was cut back by 1 base and J by 0 bases. The length of the CDR3 is 17 residues. Per the germline V gene, CDR1 is SGDLS and CDR2 is YYNGEE. Here the CDR3 reads CASSVSGGAPSTDTQYF. In nucleotides, the CDR3 is TGTGCCAGCAGCGTATCCGGGGGGGCTCCAAGCACAGATACGCAGTATTTT.

This chain joins TRBV3-1 (or the pseudogene TRBV3-2) and TRBJ2-6; D is possibly TRBD1 (6 bases). Trimming cost V 3 bases and J 4 bases, with 16 bases left between them. The CDR3 consists of 17 residues. Germline assignment: CDR1 LGHDT and CDR2 YNNKEL (reference sequence). Written as DNA, the CDR3 is TGTGCCAGCAGCCACGCCCGACAGGTGGGCGGGGCCAACGTCCTGACTTTC. Its protein is CASSHARQVGGANVLTF.

This chain links TRBV10-3 with TRBJ1-5; D gene uncertain. CDR3 length equals 14 residues. Germline CDR1 ENHRY, CDR2 SYGVKD. Trimming pared 0 bases from V and 0 bases from J, leaving 3 bases between. The CDR3 DNA follows: TGTGCCATCAGTGAGTCAGCTAGCAATCAGCCCCAGCATTTT. This translates into CAISESASNQPQHF.

The rearrangement uses TRBV29-1 and TRBJ2-7; D remains unclear. Germline V gives CDR1 SQVTM, CDR2 ANQGSEA. The ends were cut back, 7 bases at V and 5 bases at J, with 21 bases in the middle. The CDR3 loop spans 14 amino acids. The CDR3 DNA sequence: TGCAGCGCCCCCGAGGCGGAATCAAACCACGAGCAGTACTTC. It is translated as CSAPEAESNHEQYF.

This clone was counted a single time. The chain has TRBV5-1 and TRBJ2-7; perhaps TRBD1 as D (5 bases). This CDR3 has 14 amino acids. Trimming shortened V by 0 bases and J by 2 bases, and 9 bases separated the two germline ends. Germline assignment: CDR1 SGHRS and CDR2 YFSETQ. CDR3 loop: CASSLARGTYEQYF. The CDR3 bases are TGCGCCAGCAGCTTGGCAAGGGGCACCTACGAGCAGTACTTC.

The chain recombines TRBV14 with TRBJ1-6; 9 bases are shared with TRBD1. From germline, CDR1 is SGHDN and CDR2 FVKESK. The ends lost 4 bases at V and 5 bases at J; junction bases unmatched: 3. CDR3 length: 15 residues. CDR3 bases: TGTGCCAGCAGCCCTGGACAGGGGCATAATTCACCCCTCCACTTT. This gives the protein CASSPGQGHNSPLHF.

This clone was observed once. The CDR3 protein is CARLTGTSLETQYF. CDR3 coding DNA: TGTGCCAGATTGACAGGGACGAGTCTAGAGACCCAGTACTTC. The V call is TRBV21-1, the J call TRBJ2-5; the table's TRBD1 call for D was not verified on the DNA. TRBV21-1 is marked as a pseudogene. The CDR3 contains 14 residues.

The chain recombines TRBV3-1 (or the pseudogene TRBV3-2) with TRBJ1-1; D is perhaps TRBD1 (5 bases). Germline V lookup: CDR1 LGHDT, CDR2 YNNKEL (reference sequence). The CDR3 length is 15 residues. V lost 4 bases to trimming and J lost 5 bases, with 17 bases between them. CDR3 in amino acids: CASSPIHTGGTEAFF. Written as DNA, the CDR3 is TGTGCCAGCAGCCCAATACATACCGGGGGAACTGAAGCTTTCTTT.

The CDR3 nucleotides are TGTGCCAGTAGTCCAGGGGGATCTAATGAAAAACTGTTTTTT. This codes for CASSPGGSNEKLFF. This sequence joins TRBV19 and TRBJ1-4; TRBD1 matches at 7 bases. V lost 5 bases and J lost 3; bases outside the gene matches: 3. In germline, CDR1 is LNHDA, CDR2 SQIVND (reference sequence). This CDR3 has 14 amino acids.

This clone was observed once. The chain combines TRBV9 with TRBJ2-2, with D possibly TRBD1 on 5 matching bases. The CDR3 sequence is 14 residues long. Germline V gene data show CDR1 as SGDLS and CDR2 as YYNGEE. Trimming took off 0 bases at V and 4 bases at J, with 7 bases between the two ends. The CDR3 DNA sequence: TGTGCCAGCAGCGTAGACAGGTCCACCGGGGAGCTGTTTTTT. This translates into CASSVDRSTGELFF.

The V and J genes are TRBV24-1 and TRBJ2-1; tentative D call: TRBD1 (6 bases). The CDR3 totals 14 residues. V was clipped by 4 bases and J by 6 bases, with 12 bases between them. CDR1 is KGHDR and CDR2 is SFDVKD in the germline V gene. DNA for the CDR3: TGTGCCACCAGTGAGGGACAAGCAATCAATGAGCAGTTCTTC. It encodes CATSEGQAINEQFF.

This clone has a single count. The rearrangement joins TRBV5-4 to TRBJ2-5; 9 bases map to TRBD2. CDR1 is SGHNT, CDR2 YYREEE, per germline (reference sequence). After removal of 0 bases from V and 5 bases from J, the junction contained 5 bases not matched to a gene. The CDR3 is made up of 15 amino acids. The CDR3 region has the DNA TGTGCCAGCAGCTTGGATGGGACTAGCAGGGAGACCCAGTACTTC. It yields the protein CASSLDGTSRETQYF.

The CDR3 loop is CAISGPDRATNEKLFF. The CDR3 DNA follows: TGTGCCATCAGTGGGCCGGACAGGGCAACTAATGAAAAACTGTTTTTT. The chain carries TRBV10-3 and TRBJ1-4, with 8 positions matching TRBD1. This CDR3 has 16 amino acids. Germline CDR1 and CDR2: ENHRY and SYGVKD. V was clipped by 4 bases and J by 0 bases; unmatched bases: 4.

V gene TRBV6-5 combines with J gene TRBJ1-2; D perhaps matches TRBD1 (6 bases). Trimming took 5 bases from V and 3 from J, leaving 13 bases between them. Looked up from germline, CDR1 is MNHEY and CDR2 is SVGAGI. CDR3 length: 14 residues. The CDR3 DNA follows: TGTGCCAGCAGTAAGCAACAGGGCCACTATGGCTACACCTTC. Its translation is CASSKQQGHYGYTF.

The J gene is TRBJ2-7, the V gene TRBV21-1; the D segment call TRBD1 is taken from the table without a DNA check. TRBV21-1 is listed as a pseudogene. This CDR3 spans 14 amino acids. This CDR3 is CASSPRDRNYEQYF. The CDR3, as DNA: TGTGCCAGCAGCCCCCGGGACAGAAACTACGAGCAGTACTTC.

The V call is TRBV12-5, the J call TRBJ1-2, with D uncertain. CDR1 and CDR2 (germline): LGHNT, FRNRAP. The V and J ends lost 7 bases and 4 bases respectively, with 19 bases between them. The CDR3 contains 15 residues. For the CDR3, the DNA is TGTGCTAGTGCCCCCCACCAAGGATCGGGCTATGGCTACACCTTC. Its protein product is CASAPHQGSGYGYTF.

Concerning this clone: This same CDR3 is encoded by further DNA sequences in the sample. The chain uses TRBV11-2 and TRBJ2-7; D is uncertain. The CDR3 is 13 amino acids. Germline CDR1 SGHAT, CDR2 FQNNGV. Trimming stripped 0 bases from V and 3 bases from J, with 6 bases between. The CDR3 sequence: CASSLDRGYEQYF. The CDR3 nucleotides read TGTGCCAGCAGCTTAGATCGAGGCTACGAGCAGTACTTC.

The V and J genes are TRBV12-3 or TRBV12-4 and TRBJ1-2, with D perhaps matching TRBD1 (5 bases). The V and J ends lost 3 bases and 6 bases respectively, with 8 bases between them. The CDR3 has 12 residues. The CDR3 sequence: CASSFGGNGYTF. For the CDR3, the DNA is TGTGCCAGCAGTTTTGGGGGGAATGGCTACACCTTC.

This rearrangement joins TRBV25-1 to TRBJ2-2; D possibly corresponds to TRBD1 (5 bases). The V and J ends lost 6 bases and 3 bases respectively, with 11 bases between them. Germline CDR1 is MGHDK and CDR2 is SYGVNS. This CDR3 is built from 14 residues. CDR3 sequence: CASRTDRYTGELFF. DNA of the CDR3: TGTGCCAGCAGGACCGACAGATACACCGGGGAGCTGTTTTTT.

The CDR3 bases are TGTGCCAGCAGCTCATACGAGGGACAGGAGTATGGCTACACCTTC. Translated: CASSSYEGQEYGYTF. The V and J genes are TRBV13 and TRBJ1-2; 8 bases are a match to TRBD1. The CDR3 runs 15 residues. J gave up 5 bases and V 4 bases, and 9 bases lay outside the gene matches. Looked up from germline, CDR1 is PRHDT and CDR2 is FYEKMQ (reference sequence).

This chain joins TRBV2 and TRBJ1-3; 7 nucleotides align to TRBD1. CDR1 and CDR2 (germline): SNHLY, FYNNEI. CDR3 length: 15 amino acids. J lost 4 bases, V lost 6 bases, and 9 bases had no gene match. The CDR3: CASSGQGVAGNTIYF. DNA for the CDR3: TGTGCCAGCAGCGGCCAGGGGGTGGCCGGAAACACCATATATTTT. Supplemented by reference TRBV2 and TRBJ1-3, the full variable domain reads EPEVTQTPSHQVTQMGQEVILRCVPISNHLYFYWYRQILGQKVEFLVSFYNNEISEKSEIFDDQFSVERPDGSNFTLKIRSTKLEDSAMYFCASSGQGVAGNTIYFGEGSWLTVV.

The V gene is TRBV4-1, the J gene TRBJ1-2; 8 bases are shared with TRBD1. Germline V gives CDR1 MGHRA, CDR2 YSYEKL. This CDR3 region has 15 residues. V gave up 3 bases and J gave up 4 bases; unmatched junction bases: 7. The CDR3 loop is CASSHPGQEGYGYTF. CDR3 sequence (DNA): TGCGCCAGCAGCCATCCGGGACAGGAAGGCTATGGCTACACCTTC.

The gene calls are TRBV19 and TRBJ1-5; tentatively, D is TRBD1 (6 bases). Germline CDR1 reads LNHDA; CDR2 reads SQIVND (reference sequence). The germline V and J ends were trimmed by 5 bases and 0 bases, with 17 bases remaining between them. The CDR3 runs to 17 residues. CDR3 in DNA: TGTGCCAGTAGTCCCCCAACAGGGAGTATTAGCAATCAGCCCCAGCATTTT. It codes for CASSPPTGSISNQPQHF.

Notes on this clone: No conserved phenylalanine or tryptophan is present at the end of the CDR3, so a read error is the likely explanation. The DNA is left out, because the CDR3 cannot be placed on it with certainty; the CDR3 is given as TCRdb lists it. The rearrangement links TRBV2 to TRBJ2-7; the table's TRBD2 call for D was not verified on the DNA. CDR1 and CDR2 (germline): SNHLY, FYNNEI. Counting both end residues, the CDR3 totals 10 amino acids. CDR3 residues: CASTPGTRDI.

The J gene is TRBJ1-1, the V gene TRBV10-2, with 8 bases fitting TRBD1. The germline CDR1 and CDR2 sequences are WSHSY and SAAADI. The CDR3 extends over 15 amino acids. V lost 7 bases and J lost 5; bases outside the gene matches: 12. The CDR3 protein is CASTREWQGATEAFF. CDR3 sequence (DNA): TGCGCCAGCACCCGAGAGTGGCAGGGGGCGACTGAAGCTTTCTTT.

This rearrangement joins TRBV9 to TRBJ2-1; 7 nucleotides line up with TRBD2. V lost 3 bases to trimming and J lost 1 base; unmatched junction nucleotides: 7. The CDR3 covers 16 residues. Germline V gives CDR1 SGDLS, CDR2 YYNGEE. The CDR3 protein is CASSAQGGGSYNEQFF. The CDR3 nucleotides read TGTGCCAGCAGCGCCCAAGGCGGGGGATCCTACAATGAGCAGTTCTTC.

The rearrangement joins TRBV15 to TRBJ2-1, with D perhaps matching TRBD1 (5 bases). V lost 1 base to trimming and J lost 4 bases, with 11 bases between them. This CDR3 is 15 amino acids long. CDR1 and CDR2 from the germline V gene are LNHNV and YYDKDF (reference sequence). CDR3 amino acids: CATSRVHRQYNEQFF. The CDR3 nucleotides read TGTGCCACCAGCAGAGTTCATCGACAGTACAATGAGCAGTTCTTC.

V gene TRBV7-6 combines with J gene TRBJ2-7; TRBD2 agrees at 13 bases. Germline assignment: CDR1 SGHVS and CDR2 FNYEAQ. The CDR3 runs to 17 residues. After removal of 5 bases from V and 6 bases from J, the junction contained 13 bases not matched to a gene. CDR3 bases: TGTGCCAGCAGCCCCACCCCGCGGACTAGCGGGGGTAGCGAGCAGTACTTC. Residues: CASSPTPRTSGGSEQYF.

As concerns this clone: The junction shows a germline mismatch at one end, possibly a read error. This chain connects TRBV11-2 to TRBJ2-7; 8 positions agree with TRBD1. Per germline, CDR1 SGHAT and CDR2 FQNNGV. The CDR3 is 11 residues long. The CDR3 nucleotides read TGTGCCAGCAGTCCAGGGGGCGGGTATGTCTTC. Translated, it gives CASSPGGGYVF.